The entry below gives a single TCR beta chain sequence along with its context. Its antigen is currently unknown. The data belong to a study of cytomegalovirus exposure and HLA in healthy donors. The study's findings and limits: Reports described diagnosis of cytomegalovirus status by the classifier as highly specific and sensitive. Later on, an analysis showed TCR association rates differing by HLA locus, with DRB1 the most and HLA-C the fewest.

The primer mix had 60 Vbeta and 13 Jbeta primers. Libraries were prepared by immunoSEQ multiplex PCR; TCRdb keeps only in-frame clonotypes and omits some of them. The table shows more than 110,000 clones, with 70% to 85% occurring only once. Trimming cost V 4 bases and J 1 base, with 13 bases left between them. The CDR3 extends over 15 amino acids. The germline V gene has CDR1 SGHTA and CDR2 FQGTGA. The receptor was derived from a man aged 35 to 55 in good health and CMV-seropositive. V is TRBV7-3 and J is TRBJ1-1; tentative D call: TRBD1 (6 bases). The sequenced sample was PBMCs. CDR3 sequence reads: CASSSRPGANTEAFF. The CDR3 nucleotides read TGTGCCAGCAGCTCCAGACCAGGGGCGAACACTGAAGCTTTCTTT.